This section outlines one T cell receptor beta chain sequence together with its context. The antigen is undetermined. A roughly 120-subject validation cohort, separate from the approximately 700-subject first cohort, supplied the donors. The data derive from a study of cytomegalovirus exposure and HLA in healthy donors. Study overall: The 90 to 150 validation repertoires used the same platform as the roughly 610 first-cohort repertoires, a later analysis reported.

General observations from the study: Among the CMV-associated chains, a few were confirmed in vitro as specific for CMV antigens.

Method: immunoSEQ multiplex PCR; TCRdb's copy keeps in-frame clones and lacks some. The sample holds some 200,000 clones, roughly 86% seen once. Sequenced sample: PBMCs. This TCR was sampled from a man aged 25-40 years in good health and CMV-seropositive.

Here the CDR3 DNA reads TGCGCCAGCAGCTTGGGTGGCAGGACCTCTGGAAACACCATATATTTT. Protein: CASSLGGRTSGNTIYF. The chain links TRBV5-1 to TRBJ1-3, with unresolved D. Trimming left V 0 bases short and J 0 bases short, with 10 bases between. CDR3 length: 16 residues. Looked up from germline, CDR1 is SGHRS and CDR2 is YFSETQ.